The 11 T cell receptor beta chains below all came from one sample that was sequenced in a study of cytomegalovirus exposure and HLA in healthy donors. Sequenced by immunoSEQ multiplex PCR; TCRdb stores in-frame clones only, minus some. This sample yields about 79,000 clones, of which approximately 93% are seen a single time; 3.6% belongs to the top ten. The material sequenced was PBMCs. The receptors here all came from a woman between 25 and 40 years old in good health and CMV-seronegative.

The chain employs TRBV18 and TRBJ2-1; TRBD2 agrees at 14 bases. Germline CDR1 and CDR2: KGHSH and LQKENI. The CDR3 spans 15 residues. The V and J ends lost 4 bases and 5 bases, in that order; junction bases with no gene match: 1. This chain's CDR3 is CASSRTSGGNNEQFF. CDR3 sequence (DNA): TGTGCCAGCTCACGGACTAGCGGGGGGAACAATGAGCAGTTCTTC. The full variable domain, rest sourced from reference TRBV18 and TRBJ2-1, is NAGVMQNPRHLVRRRGQEARLRCSPMKGHSHVYWYRQLPEEGLKFMVYLQKENIIDESGMPKERFSAEFPKEGPSILRIQQVVRGDSAAYFCASSRTSGGNNEQFFGPGTRLTVL.

This clone was counted once. This chain connects TRBV29-1 to TRBJ1-5; 7 bases map to TRBD1. J lost 0 bases, V lost 5 bases, and 10 bases had no gene match. The germline V gene has CDR1 SQVTM and CDR2 ANQGSEA. The CDR3 consists of 16 residues. CDR3 protein: CSVTPGGASSNQPQHF. The CDR3, as DNA: TGCAGCGTTACTCCAGGGGGTGCCTCTAGCAATCAGCCCCAGCATTTT.

The chain carries TRBV30 and TRBJ1-2; D perhaps matches TRBD1 (5 bases). Germline loops: CDR1 GTSNPN, CDR2 SVGIG (reference sequence). This CDR3 region has 11 residues. V gave up 5 bases and J gave up 11 bases, with 15 bases separating them. The CDR3 DNA reads TGTGCCTGGGCTCAGGACGGACAATACACCTTC. Translation gives CAWAQDGQYTF.

The rearrangement joins TRBV6-1 to TRBJ2-5, with D unresolved. V gave up 5 bases and J gave up 5 bases, with 9 bases separating them. Germline CDR1 is MNHNS and CDR2 is SASEGT. The CDR3 runs 12 residues. This CDR3 reads CASSWSFETQYF. CDR3 DNA sequence: TGTGCCAGCAGTTGGAGTTTTGAGACCCAGTACTTC.

This chain links TRBV6-1 with TRBJ2-7; D might be TRBD1 (5 bases). This CDR3 contains 15 residues. Between the trimmed V and J ends, which lost 7 bases and 7 bases, there was a span of 23 bases. The germline CDR1 and CDR2 sequences are MNHNS and SASEGT. CDR3 region: CASKGQGLKFREQYF. CDR3 bases: TGTGCCAGCAAGGGGCAGGGTCTCAAATTTAGGGAGCAGTACTTC.

This chain connects TRBV5-1 to TRBJ2-5; 8 nucleotides match TRBD2. The germline CDR1 and CDR2 sequences are SGHRS and YFSETQ. This CDR3 spans 15 amino acids. Trimming took 6 bases from V and 3 from J; bases not matched to a gene: 10. Written as DNA, the CDR3 is TGCGCCAGCACAACCAGTAGCGGGATGAAAGAGACCCAGTACTTC. This codes for CASTTSSGMKETQYF.

The rearrangement uses TRBV11-1 and TRBJ1-5; 10 nucleotides match TRBD1. The CDR3 extends over 18 amino acids. CDR1 SGHAT and CDR2 FQDESV come from the germline V gene (reference sequence). V lost 6 bases and J lost 2; bases outside the gene matches: 13. The CDR3 spells CASRRPGQGLSGNQPQHF. The CDR3 region has the DNA TGTGCCAGCAGGAGGCCGGGACAGGGGCTATCGGGCAATCAGCCCCAGCATTTT.

The chain has TRBV4-2 and TRBJ2-1; no reliable D call. Germline V gene sequence: CDR1 LGHNA, CDR2 YNFKEQ. The V end was cut by 3 bases, the J end by 7 bases, with 7 bases between. CDR3 length: 12 amino acids. The DNA of the CDR3 is TGTGCCAGCAGCCAGATCACTAATGAGCAGTTCTTC. Translated: CASSQITNEQFF.

The chain has TRBV11-2 and TRBJ2-1; the D gene is possibly TRBD1 (6 bases). Per germline, CDR1 SGHAT and CDR2 FQNNGV. Trimming removed 5 bases at V and 9 bases at J, with 14 bases between. The CDR3 runs 13 residues. This chain's CDR3 is CASSLRGSGEQFF. The CDR3 bases are TGTGCCAGCAGCCTCAGGGGTTCTGGTGAGCAGTTCTTC.

This clone was picked up a small number of times. The chain has TRBV6-1 and TRBJ2-7; the D is unclear. Germline V gene data show CDR1 as MNHNS and CDR2 as SASEGT. The V and J ends lost 2 bases and 4 bases respectively, with 3 bases between them. The CDR3 totals 11 residues. CDR3 residues: CASSEHYEQYF. The CDR3 nucleotides read TGTGCCAGCAGTGAACATTACGAGCAGTACTTC.

The gene calls are TRBV7-9 and TRBJ2-1; D is unclear. The CDR3 loop spans 14 amino acids. The germline V gene has CDR1 SEHNR and CDR2 FQNEAQ (reference sequence). Between the trimmed V and J ends, which lost 4 bases and 8 bases, there was a span of 15 bases. CDR3 sequence reads: CASSSELFRDEQFF. The CDR3 DNA reads as TGTGCCAGCAGCTCCGAGCTTTTTCGGGATGAGCAGTTCTTC. Looking up the rest from reference TRBV7-9 and TRBJ2-1 gives the full variable domain: DTGVSQNPRHKITKRGQNVTFRCDPISEHNRLYWYRQTLGQGPEFLTYFQNEAQLEKSRLLSDRFSAERPKGSFSTLEIQRTEQGDSAMYLCASSSELFRDEQFFGPGTRLTVL.